This T cell receptor (beta chain) was found in a study of CD4 T cells in relation to SARS-CoV-2 and coronaviruses. CD4+ T cells from unexposed donors were obtained before the COVID-19 pandemic (2011-2018). V lost 3 bases and J 6 bases, leaving 11 bases between the germline ends. The germline CDR1 and CDR2 sequences are MDHEN and SYDVKM. This CDR3 contains 13 residues. The repertoire was sequenced with immunoSEQ multiplex PCR; TCRdb's copy has only in-frame clones and lacks some. The sample holds around 65,000 clones, around 86% seen once. The V gene is TRBV28, the J gene TRBJ1-1, with D possibly TRBD1 on 6 matching bases. The material sequenced was memory CD4+ T cells from PBMCs. The source of this sequence is a human donor in good health. The CDR3 region is CASSFYRDAEAFF. CDR3 nucleotides: TGTGCCAGCAGTTTCTACAGGGACGCTGAAGCTTTCTTT.